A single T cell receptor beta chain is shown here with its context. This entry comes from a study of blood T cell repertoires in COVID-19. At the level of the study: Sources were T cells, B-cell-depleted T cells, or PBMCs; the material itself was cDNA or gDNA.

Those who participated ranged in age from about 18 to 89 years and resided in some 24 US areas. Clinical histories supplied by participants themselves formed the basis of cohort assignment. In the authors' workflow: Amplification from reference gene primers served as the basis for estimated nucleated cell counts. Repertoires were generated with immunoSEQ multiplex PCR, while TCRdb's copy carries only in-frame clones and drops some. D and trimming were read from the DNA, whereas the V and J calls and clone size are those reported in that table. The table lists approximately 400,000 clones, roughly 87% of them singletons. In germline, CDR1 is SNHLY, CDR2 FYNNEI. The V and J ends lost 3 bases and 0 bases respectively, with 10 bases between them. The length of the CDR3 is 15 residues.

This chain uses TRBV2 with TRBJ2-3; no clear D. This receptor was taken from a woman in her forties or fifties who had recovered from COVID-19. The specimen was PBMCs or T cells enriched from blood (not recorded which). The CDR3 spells CASSEWRSSTDTQYF. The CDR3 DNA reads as TGTGCCAGCAGTGAGTGGCGGTCTAGCACAGATACGCAGTATTTT. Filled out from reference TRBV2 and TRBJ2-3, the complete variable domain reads EPEVTQTPSHQVTQMGQEVILRCVPISNHLYFYWYRQILGQKVEFLVSFYNNEISEKSEIFDDQFSVERPDGSNFTLKIRSTKLEDSAMYFCASSEWRSSTDTQYFGPGTRLTVL.